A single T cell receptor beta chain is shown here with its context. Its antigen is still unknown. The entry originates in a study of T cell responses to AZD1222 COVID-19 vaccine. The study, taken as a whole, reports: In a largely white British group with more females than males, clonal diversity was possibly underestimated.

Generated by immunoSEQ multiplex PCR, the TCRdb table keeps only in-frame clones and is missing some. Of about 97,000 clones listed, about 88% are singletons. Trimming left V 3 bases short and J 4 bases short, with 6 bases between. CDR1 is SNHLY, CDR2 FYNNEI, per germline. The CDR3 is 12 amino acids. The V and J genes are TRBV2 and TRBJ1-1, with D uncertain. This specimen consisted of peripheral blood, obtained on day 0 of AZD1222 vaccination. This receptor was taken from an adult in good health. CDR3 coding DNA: TGTGCCAGCAGTGAGGGTCGCACTGAAGCTTTCTTT. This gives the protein CASSEGRTEAFF.